This paragraph reports one T cell receptor (beta chain). The sample comes from a study of blood T cell repertoires in COVID-19. Original methodology: Estimated nucleated cell counts came from reference gene primer amplification. Sequencing used immunoSEQ multiplex PCR; TCRdb keeps in-frame clones, though not all of them. D and trimming come from the DNA, and the V and J calls and clone size come from that table. The sample has 25,000 to 30,000 clones, more than 85% seen once. The material sequenced was peripheral blood. The origin of this receptor is a human donor in a cohort sampled during active COVID-19. The donor label of this sample is uncertain.

CDR3 amino acids: CATSRDSGRGNEQFF. DNA of the CDR3: TGTGCCACCAGCAGAGATAGCGGGAGAGGAAATGAGCAGTTCTTC. The rearrangement joins TRBV15 to TRBJ2-1; 9 nucleotides align to TRBD2. The CDR3 runs 15 residues. CDR1 and CDR2 from the germline V gene are LNHNV and YYDKDF (reference sequence). V trimming: 0 bases; J trimming: 7 bases; junction bases outside the gene matches: 4.